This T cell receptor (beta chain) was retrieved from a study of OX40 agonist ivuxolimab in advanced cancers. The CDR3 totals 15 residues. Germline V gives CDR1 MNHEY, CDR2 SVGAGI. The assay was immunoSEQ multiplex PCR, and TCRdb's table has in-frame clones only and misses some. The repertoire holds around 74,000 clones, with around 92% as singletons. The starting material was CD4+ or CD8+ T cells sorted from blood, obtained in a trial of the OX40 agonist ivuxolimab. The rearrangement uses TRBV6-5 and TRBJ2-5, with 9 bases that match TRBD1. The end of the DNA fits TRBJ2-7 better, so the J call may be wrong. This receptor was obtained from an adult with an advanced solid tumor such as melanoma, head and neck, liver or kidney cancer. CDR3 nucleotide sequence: TGTGCCAGCAGTTCCCCCGGGACAGGGCGATACGAGCAGTACTTC. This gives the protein CASSSPGTGRYEQYF.